This TCR beta chain comes out of a study of cytomegalovirus exposure and HLA in healthy donors. Whole-study results and caveats: Later analysis associated a missense DCLRE1C variant with TCR beta V- and J-gene trimming. It was reported in a later analysis that an Asian-associated ancestry cluster showed fewer N-insertions than the approximately 690-donor mean. A list of approximately 160 TCR beta chains associated with cytomegalovirus was given.

Researchers ran the PCR with 60 Vbeta and 13 Jbeta primers. Assay used: immunoSEQ multiplex PCR; TCRdb lists only in-frame clones, some missing. The table lists 140,000 to 150,000 clones, over 75% of them singletons. Germline assignment: CDR1 GTSNPN and CDR2 SVGIG (reference sequence). Trimming shortened V by 0 bases and J by 6 bases, and 8 bases separated the two germline ends. The CDR3 is 13 amino acids. Comment on this clone: The antigen is not known.

This rearrangement joins TRBV30 to TRBJ1-4; TRBD1 is a possible D gene (5 bases). The source of this sequence is a woman younger than 45 in good health and CMV-seronegative. Specimen: PBMCs. The CDR3 is CAWSVGAYEKLFF. CDR3 nucleotide sequence: TGTGCCTGGAGTGTAGGGGCATATGAAAAACTGTTTTTT.